This TCR beta chain is from a study of T cells in women clearing cervical HPV infection. Study-level information: Controls' single incident HPV16 infection cleared within 12 months without precancer.

Profiled with immunoSEQ multiplex PCR; TCRdb holds only in-frame clones, not every one. Recorded for this sample: around 21,000 clones. Germline V gene lookup returns CDR1 DFQATT and CDR2 SNEGSKA (reference sequence). After removal of 6 bases from V and 5 bases from J, the junction contained 9 bases not matched to a gene. The CDR3 runs to 15 residues. Study-wide results and caveats: Timing of associations relative to infection is unclear; T-cell subsets were not isolated.

Points on this clone: Its antigen is not identified. The read halts 3 residues ahead of the CDR3 end, with the missing end drawn from the germline J gene.

Prevalent HPV16 infections were excluded; only incident single HPV16 infections included. This sequence joins TRBV20-1 and TRBJ2-7; 14 bases are shared with TRBD2. Sample: blood buffy coat. This TCR came from a woman aged 18-69 years with a cervical HPV16 infection that either progressed to CIN3+ or cleared (not recorded which). The CDR3 reads CSALGTSGRSDEQYF. The sequenced part of the CDR3 DNA is TGCAGTGCCCTCGGGACTAGCGGGAGAAGTGACGAG.